The 10 T cell receptor beta chains listed next were all sequenced from one sample in a study of blood T cell repertoires in COVID-19. Profiling relied on immunoSEQ multiplex PCR, and the TCRdb table lists in-frame clones only, not all of them. This sample has approximately 210,000 clones, with roughly 84% found just once. Sample: peripheral blood. The receptor source for this set is a man aged 35-49 years with active or convalescent COVID-19.

The V call is TRBV5-6, the J call TRBJ2-2; the D gene is possibly TRBD2 (6 bases). The V end was cut by 2 bases, the J end by 4 bases, with 12 bases between. Germline CDR1 is SGHDT and CDR2 is YYEEEE. This CDR3 has 15 amino acids. CDR3 bases: TGTGCCAGCAGCTTAACCGGGACTTCCACCGGGGAGCTGTTTTTT. It yields the protein CASSLTGTSTGELFF.

V usage is TRBV7-6 and J usage is TRBJ1-4; a weak D match, TRBD1 (6 bases). The V gene lost 1 base and the J gene lost 8 bases, with 14 bases spanning the gap. Germline assignment: CDR1 SGHVS and CDR2 FNYEAQ. This CDR3 comprises 15 residues. CDR3 residues: CASSLGAGVNEKLFF. The CDR3 coding sequence is TGTGCCAGCAGCTTAGGGGCAGGGGTAAACGAAAAACTGTTTTTT.

The chain combines TRBV6-5 with TRBJ1-1; D is ambiguous. The germline V gene encodes CDR1 MNHEY and CDR2 SVGAGI. V was shortened by 4 bases and J by 1 base, with 10 bases between the two germline ends. The CDR3 consists of 14 residues. The CDR3 coding sequence is TGTGCCAGCAGTTCCCCCACATCGAACACTGAAGCTTTCTTT. This translates into CASSSPTSNTEAFF.

The rearrangement uses TRBV7-2 and TRBJ2-7; TRBD1 matches 7 bases. The CDR3 totals 13 residues. Looked up from germline, CDR1 is SGHTA and CDR2 is FQGNSA. V gave up 6 bases and J gave up 3 bases; unmatched junction bases: 5. The CDR3 loop reads CASSSGGRYEQYF. CDR3 sequence (DNA): TGTGCCAGCAGTTCAGGGGGTCGCTACGAGCAGTACTTC.

As DNA, the CDR3 is TGTGCCAGCAGCTTGGGCCCTACGGGGGTAACTAATGAAAAACTGTTTTTT. It yields the protein CASSLGPTGVTNEKLFF. The chain has TRBV5-4 and TRBJ1-4; the D gene is possibly TRBD1 (5 bases). Trimming removed 0 bases at V and 1 base at J, with 13 bases between. From germline, CDR1 is SGHNT and CDR2 YYREEE (reference sequence). The CDR3 is 17 amino acids.

This chain connects TRBV19 to TRBJ1-1, with a tentative D call TRBD1 (5 bases). The germline CDR1 and CDR2 sequences are LNHDA and SQIVND (reference sequence). Trimming took 1 base from V and 0 from J, leaving 9 bases between them. This CDR3 comprises 15 residues. The CDR3 here is CASSIVTGMNTEAFF. The CDR3 DNA follows: TGTGCCAGTAGTATAGTAACAGGCATGAACACTGAAGCTTTCTTT. The full variable domain, rest sourced from reference TRBV19 and TRBJ1-1, is DGGITQSPKYLFRKEGQNVTLSCEQNLNHDAMYWYRQDPGQGLRLIYYSQIVNDFQKGDIAEGYSVSREKKESFPLTVTSAQKNPTAFYLCASSIVTGMNTEAFFGQGTRLTVV.

The chain combines TRBV28 with TRBJ1-2; unclear D gene. This CDR3 spans 14 amino acids. CDR1 is MDHEN, CDR2 SYDVKM, per germline. Trimming left V 3 bases short and J 6 bases short, with 14 bases between. The CDR3 bases are TGTGCCAGCAGTTTGCGGGAGGTAGTGAATGGCTACACCTTC. Translation: CASSLREVVNGYTF.

This chain links TRBV7-9 with TRBJ1-2; no reliable D call. The V end was cut by 5 bases, the J end by 3 bases, with 10 bases between. Germline values: CDR1 SEHNR, CDR2 FQNEAQ (reference sequence). CDR3 length: 13 residues. The CDR3 sequence: CASSPPEDYGYTF. CDR3 sequence (DNA): TGTGCCAGCAGCCCTCCAGAGGACTATGGCTACACCTTC.

The J gene is TRBJ1-3, the V gene TRBV5-6; weak D call: TRBD1 (5 bases). There are 15 residues in the CDR3. Germline V gene lookup returns CDR1 SGHDT and CDR2 YYEEEE. The V gene lost 4 bases and the J gene lost 1 base, with 12 bases spanning the gap. DNA for the CDR3: TGTGCCAGCAGCATATTGACAGTGTCTGGAAACACCATATATTTT. This sequence encodes CASSILTVSGNTIYF.

The chain uses TRBV2 and TRBJ1-6, with D perhaps matching TRBD1 (6 bases). CDR1 and CDR2 (germline): SNHLY, FYNNEI. CDR3 size: 14 residues. V was trimmed by 7 bases and J by 3 bases, leaving 10 bases between them. CDR3 sequence: CASTGQIYNSPLHF. Here the CDR3 DNA reads TGTGCCAGCACTGGACAGATCTATAATTCACCCCTCCACTTT.